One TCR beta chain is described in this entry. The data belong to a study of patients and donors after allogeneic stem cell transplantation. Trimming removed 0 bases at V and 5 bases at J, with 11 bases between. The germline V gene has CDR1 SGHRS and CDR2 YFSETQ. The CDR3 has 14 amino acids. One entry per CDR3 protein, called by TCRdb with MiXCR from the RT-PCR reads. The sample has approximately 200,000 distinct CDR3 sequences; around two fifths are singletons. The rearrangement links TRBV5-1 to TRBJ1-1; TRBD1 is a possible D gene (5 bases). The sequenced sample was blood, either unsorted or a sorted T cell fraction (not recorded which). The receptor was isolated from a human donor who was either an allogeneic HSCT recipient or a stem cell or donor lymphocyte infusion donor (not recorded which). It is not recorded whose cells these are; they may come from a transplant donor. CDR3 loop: CASSLEQGLTEAFF. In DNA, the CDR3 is TGCGCCAGCAGCTTGGAGCAGGGTCTAACTGAAGCTTTCTTT.